The present T cell receptor beta chain was sequenced within a study of graft-versus-host responses after intestinal transplantation. Study as a whole: All of the recipients had induction that used anti-thymocyte globulin, then tacrolimus and steroids for three to four years.

Broader study findings: Early post-transplant HvG declines were associated with peak circulating GvH clone levels. Detected in recipient marrow were GvH clones, some of which were first observed in ileum or blood.

Assay: immunoSEQ multiplex PCR; the TCRdb copy retains only in-frame clones and omits some. The table includes 100,000 or so clones, approximately 90% detected once. CDR3 length: 14 amino acids. The V gene's germline CDR1 is ENHRY and CDR2 SYGVKD. V lost 0 bases and J lost 6, with 10 bases in between. This clone turned up a few times. The antigen is not known. The chain is built from TRBV10-3 and TRBJ2-3; D perhaps matches TRBD2 (6 bases). The source is a human donor who received an intestinal transplant. Sequencing used unstimulated CD4+ T cells sorted from spleen or lymph node cells, obtained before intestinal transplant. The CDR3 DNA sequence: TGTGCCATCAGTGAGTCGGGGGGTGAGGATACGCAGTATTTT. This translates into CAISESGGEDTQYF.